This T cell receptor beta chain appears in the sequencing data of a study of shared clonotypes between healthy human individuals. Study-wide points: The donor pool, a small one, limited the genetic and exposure-history diversity represented.

Deep-level settings were used for running the assay. The protocol was immunoSEQ multiplex PCR, while the TCRdb copy is restricted to in-frame clones and leaves out a portion. Here the sample spans 2 million to 3 million clones, 80% to 95% being singletons. With respect to this clone: Its antigen is not known.

Donors were healthy HIV-negative adults without recently reported acute infections or vaccinations. Researchers partitioned CD4+ cells into CD45RA+ naive and CD45RA-negative memory subsets. Germline V gene sequence: CDR1 SGDLS, CDR2 YYNGEE. This CDR3 has 15 residues. V lost 4 bases, J lost 4 bases, and 9 bases stayed unmatched. The chain couples TRBV9 to TRBJ2-3, with 7 nucleotides matching TRBD1. The source material was naive CD4+ T cells from PBMCs. The subset denotes: CD45RA+ positively selected. The TCR sequence derives from a man aged 18 to 29 in good health. Some clones in this sample may be carry-over from other donors' samples. The chain's CDR3 is CASSPDPTGADTQYF. The CDR3 region has the DNA TGTGCCAGCAGCCCAGACCCTACAGGGGCAGATACGCAGTATTTT. Full variable domain (remainder filled in from reference TRBV9 and TRBJ2-3): DSGVTQTPKHLITATGQRVTLRCSPRSGDLSVYWYQQSLDQGLQFLIQYYNGEERAKGNILERFSAQQFPDLHSELNLSSLELGDSALYFCASSPDPTGADTQYFGPGTRLTVL.